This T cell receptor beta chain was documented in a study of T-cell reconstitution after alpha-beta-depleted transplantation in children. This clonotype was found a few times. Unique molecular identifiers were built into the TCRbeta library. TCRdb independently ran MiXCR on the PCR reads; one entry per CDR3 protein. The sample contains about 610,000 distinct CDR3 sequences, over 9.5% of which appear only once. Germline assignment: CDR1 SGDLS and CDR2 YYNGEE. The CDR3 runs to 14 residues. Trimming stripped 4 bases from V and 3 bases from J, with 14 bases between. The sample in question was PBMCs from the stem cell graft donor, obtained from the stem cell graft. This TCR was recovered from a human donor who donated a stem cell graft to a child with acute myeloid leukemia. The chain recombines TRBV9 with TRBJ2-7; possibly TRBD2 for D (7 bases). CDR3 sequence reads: CASSPGGLRYEQYF. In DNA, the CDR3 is TGTGCCAGCAGCCCCGGGGGGCTTCGCTACGAGCAGTACTTC.